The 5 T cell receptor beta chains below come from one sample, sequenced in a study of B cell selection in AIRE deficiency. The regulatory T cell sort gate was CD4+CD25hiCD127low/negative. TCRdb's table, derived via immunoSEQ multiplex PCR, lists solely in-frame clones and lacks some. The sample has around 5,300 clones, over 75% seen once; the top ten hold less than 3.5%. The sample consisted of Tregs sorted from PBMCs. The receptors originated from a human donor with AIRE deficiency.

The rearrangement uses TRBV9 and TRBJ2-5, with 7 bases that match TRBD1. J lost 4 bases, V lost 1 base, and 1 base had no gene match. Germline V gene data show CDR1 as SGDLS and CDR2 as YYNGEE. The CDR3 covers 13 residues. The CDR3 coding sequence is TGTGCCAGCAGCGTAAGGGACAGAGAGACCCAGTACTTC. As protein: CASSVRDRETQYF.

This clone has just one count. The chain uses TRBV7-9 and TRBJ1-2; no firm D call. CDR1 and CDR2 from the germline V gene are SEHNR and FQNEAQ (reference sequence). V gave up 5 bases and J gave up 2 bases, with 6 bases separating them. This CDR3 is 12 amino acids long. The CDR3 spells CASSQDNYGYTF. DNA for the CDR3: TGTGCCAGCAGCCAAGACAACTATGGCTACACCTTC. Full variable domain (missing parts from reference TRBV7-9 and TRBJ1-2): DTGVSQNPRHKITKRGQNVTFRCDPISEHNRLYWYRQTLGQGPEFLTYFQNEAQLEKSRLLSDRFSAERPKGSFSTLEIQRTEQGDSAMYLCASSQDNYGYTFGSGTRLTVV.

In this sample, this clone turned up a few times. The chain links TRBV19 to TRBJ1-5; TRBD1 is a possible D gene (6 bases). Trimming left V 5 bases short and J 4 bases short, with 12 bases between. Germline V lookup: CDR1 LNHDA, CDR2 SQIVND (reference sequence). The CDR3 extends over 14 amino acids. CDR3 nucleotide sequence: TGTGCCAGTAGTCGGGGGCCACAAAATCAGCCCCAGCATTTT. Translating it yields CASSRGPQNQPQHF. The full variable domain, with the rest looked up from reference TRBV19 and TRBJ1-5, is DGGITQSPKYLFRKEGQNVTLSCEQNLNHDAMYWYRQDPGQGLRLIYYSQIVNDFQKGDIAEGYSVSREKKESFPLTVTSAQKNPTAFYLCASSRGPQNQPQHFGDGTRLSIL.

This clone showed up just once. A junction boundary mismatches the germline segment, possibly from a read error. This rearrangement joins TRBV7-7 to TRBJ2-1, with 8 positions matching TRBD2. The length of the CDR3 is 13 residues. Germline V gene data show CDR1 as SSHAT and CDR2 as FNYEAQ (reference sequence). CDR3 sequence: CASSLSDGRVQFF. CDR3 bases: TGTGCTAGCAGCTTATCGGACGGGAGGGTGCAGTTCTTC.

Here the CDR3 reads CASTDRGSQPQHF. In DNA form, the CDR3 reads TGTGCCAGCACGGACAGGGGAAGTCAGCCCCAGCATTTT. The chain combines TRBV19 with TRBJ1-5; 9 bases are a match to TRBD1. V lost 9 bases to trimming and J lost 6 bases; unmatched junction nucleotides: 6. This CDR3 has 13 residues. The germline V gene has CDR1 LNHDA and CDR2 SQIVND (reference sequence).